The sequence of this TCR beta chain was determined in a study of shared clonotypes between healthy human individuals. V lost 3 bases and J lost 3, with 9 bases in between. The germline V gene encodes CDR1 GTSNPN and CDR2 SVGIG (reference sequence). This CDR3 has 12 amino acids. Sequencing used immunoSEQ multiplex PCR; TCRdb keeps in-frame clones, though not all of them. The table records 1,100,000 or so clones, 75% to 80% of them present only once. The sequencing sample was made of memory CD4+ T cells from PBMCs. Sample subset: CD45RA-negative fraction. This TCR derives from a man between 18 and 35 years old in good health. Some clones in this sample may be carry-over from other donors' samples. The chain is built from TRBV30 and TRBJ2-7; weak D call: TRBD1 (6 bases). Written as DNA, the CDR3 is TGTGCCTGGAGGCTGGACAGCTACGAGCAGTACTTC. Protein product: CAWRLDSYEQYF.